This TCR beta chain is from a study of shared clonotypes between healthy human individuals. Findings and limits, study-wide: Between four donors, naive CD4 clonotypes were shared at a level of around 4.9%.

Details on this clone: Its antigen remains unidentified.

Naive CD45RA+ and memory CD45RA-negative subsets were split from CD4+ cells. The V and J ends lost 6 bases and 8 bases, in that order; junction bases with no gene match: 10. CDR1 SNHLY and CDR2 FYNNEI come from the germline V gene. The CDR3 consists of 14 residues. Every immunoSEQ plate was one replicate of a subset's evenly spread DNA. The protocol was immunoSEQ multiplex PCR, while the TCRdb copy is restricted to in-frame clones and leaves out a portion. The data contain millions of clones, approximately 95% of them singletons. The sequence derives from a man aged 18 to 35 in good health. Some clones in this sample may be carry-over from other donors' samples. The source material was naive CD4+ T cells from PBMCs. Subset described: CD45RA+ positively selected. The chain employs TRBV2 and TRBJ1-2; TRBD1 aligns across 9 bases. CDR3 in amino acids: CASRGTGTAWGYTF. CDR3 bases: TGTGCCAGCAGGGGGACAGGGACGGCCTGGGGCTACACCTTC.